This TCR beta chain is drawn from a study of OX40 agonist ivuxolimab in advanced cancers. Clones were read by immunoSEQ multiplex PCR, and TCRdb kept only the in-frame ones, dropping some. The sample lists 80,000 to 95,000 clones, approximately 90% occurring once. J lost 5 bases, V lost 4 bases, and 5 bases had no gene match. Germline lookup yields CDR1 SGHTA and CDR2 FQGNSA. The CDR3 length is 14 residues. The J gene is TRBJ1-5, the V gene TRBV7-2, with 7 bases aligning to TRBD1. Sequenced material: CD4+ or CD8+ T cells sorted from blood, taken in a trial of the OX40 agonist ivuxolimab. The sequence was collected from an adult with an advanced solid tumor such as melanoma, head and neck, liver or kidney cancer. CDR3 region: CASSSQGGDQPQHF. CDR3 bases: TGTGCCAGCAGCTCCCAGGGGGGCGATCAGCCCCAGCATTTT.